One and the same sample provided the 14 T cell receptor beta chains below, sequenced in a study of cytomegalovirus exposure and HLA in healthy donors. PCR was performed using 60 Vbeta and 13 Jbeta primers. Some clones are missing from TCRdb's copy, which holds only in-frame ones; the method was immunoSEQ multiplex PCR. The sample consists of roughly 150,000 clones, 80% to 90% of them appearing once. Input material: PBMCs. Receptors were obtained from a woman younger than 30 in good health and CMV-seronegative.

The chain links TRBV6-1 to TRBJ2-7; 10 bases fit TRBD2. The V gene end was trimmed by 10 bases and the J gene end by 4 bases; junction bases not matched to a gene: 13. Germline CDR1 and CDR2: MNHNS and SASEGT. The CDR3 loop spans 15 amino acids. Here the CDR3 reads CATGPLGLAEYEQYF. The CDR3 region has the DNA TGTGCCACTGGACCCCTTGGACTAGCGGAATACGAGCAGTACTTC.

The gene calls are TRBV6-1 and TRBJ1-1; TRBD1 agrees at 7 bases. This CDR3 is built from 19 residues. Germline CDR1 is MNHNS and CDR2 is SASEGT. With V trimmed by 1 base and J by 2 bases, 16 bases remained unmatched. The CDR3 region is CASSEGIGDGGQLNTEAFF. CDR3 DNA sequence: TGTGCCAGCAGTGAAGGGATTGGTGATGGGGGACAGCTAAACACTGAAGCTTTCTTT.

The rearrangement links TRBV6-5 to TRBJ1-6; D not resolved. This CDR3 comprises 13 residues. CDR1 is MNHEY and CDR2 is SVGAGI in the germline V gene. Trimming left V 7 bases short and J 6 bases short, with 10 bases between. CDR3 residues: CASKRAGNSPLHF. CDR3 in DNA: TGTGCCAGCAAGAGGGCTGGTAATTCACCCCTCCACTTT.

V is TRBV2 and J is TRBJ2-1, with a tentative D call TRBD2 (6 bases). This CDR3 spans 15 amino acids. V lost 7 bases and J 7 bases, leaving 20 bases between the germline ends. The germline gives CDR1 SNHLY, CDR2 FYNNEI. The CDR3 DNA reads as TGTGCCAGCAAACCCGGCTCGGCAGGGAGGAATGAGCAGTTCTTC. Translated: CASKPGSAGRNEQFF.

The chain combines TRBV6-5 with TRBJ1-1; 9 bases agree with TRBD1. Germline CDR1 is MNHEY and CDR2 is SVGAGI. Unmatched junction bases numbered 11, after V lost 6 bases and J lost 6 bases. This CDR3 comprises 15 residues. Written as DNA, the CDR3 is TGTGCCAGCAGGAAACAGGGGGCGCGTACTTCTGAAGCTTTCTTT. Its translation is CASRKQGARTSEAFF.

This clone was counted only a few times. This sequence joins TRBV7-9 and TRBJ2-3; TRBD2 matches 12 bases. CDR1 and CDR2 (germline): SEHNR, FQNEAQ (reference sequence). This CDR3 comprises 18 residues. The ends lost 5 bases at V and 0 bases at J; junction bases unmatched: 9. The CDR3 here is CASSKTSGGPTSTDTQYF. In nucleotides, the CDR3 is TGTGCCAGCAGCAAAACTAGCGGGGGGCCAACTAGCACAGATACGCAGTATTTT.

V is TRBV5-1 and J is TRBJ2-5; 14 bases match TRBD2. Losses at the gene ends were 8 bases for V and 4 bases for J; bases not matched to a gene: 13. CDR1 is SGHRS and CDR2 is YFSETQ in the germline V gene. The CDR3 contains 17 residues. The CDR3 region is CASTRGTSGSVGETQYF. CDR3 nucleotide sequence: TGCGCCAGTACACGGGGGACTAGCGGGAGTGTAGGAGAGACCCAGTACTTC.

This chain joins TRBV7-8 and TRBJ1-5; possible D gene TRBD1, 5 bases. Trimming removed 4 bases at V and 0 bases at J, with 10 bases between. Germline CDR1 reads SGHVS; CDR2 reads FQNEAQ. CDR3 length equals 15 residues. The CDR3 loop is CASSSQTDSNQPQHF. CDR3 DNA sequence: TGTGCCAGCAGCTCCCAGACAGATAGCAATCAGCCCCAGCATTTT.

The V call is TRBV7-9, the J call TRBJ2-3; D uncertain. The CDR3 loop spans 12 amino acids. Trimming took off 1 base at V and 6 bases at J, with 5 bases between the two ends. Germline V gives CDR1 SEHNR, CDR2 FQNEAQ (reference sequence). The CDR3 spells CASSLVSDTQYF. The DNA of the CDR3 is TGTGCCAGCAGCTTAGTTTCGGATACGCAGTATTTT.

The sample holds a few counts of this clone. The chain is built from TRBV13 and TRBJ2-7; possibly TRBD1 for D (5 bases). With 5 bases removed from V and 4 bases from J, the gap between germline ends came to 9 bases. CDR3 length: 12 amino acids. Germline V gives CDR1 PRHDT, CDR2 FYEKMQ (reference sequence). The CDR3 reads CASSLKGYEQYF. DNA of the CDR3: TGTGCCAGCAGCCTGAAGGGGTACGAGCAGTACTTC.

This chain links TRBV29-1 with TRBJ2-3; tentatively, D is TRBD2 (5 bases). V gave up 7 bases and J gave up 0 bases, with 11 bases separating them. CDR3 length equals 13 residues. Germline V CDR1 and CDR2: SQVTM, ANQGSEA. CDR3 sequence: CSARGSSTDTQYF. CDR3 nucleotides: TGCAGCGCCCGAGGGTCTAGCACAGATACGCAGTATTTT.

The V and J genes are TRBV6-5 and TRBJ2-7; a possible D gene is TRBD1 (6 bases). V was pared by 8 bases and J by 2 bases, with 13 bases between. The CDR3 has 13 amino acids. Germline loops: CDR1 MNHEY, CDR2 SVGAGI. The CDR3 protein is CASRWDNTYEQYF. CDR3 sequence (DNA): TGTGCCAGCCGATGGGACAATACCTACGAGCAGTACTTC.

This chain joins TRBV2 and TRBJ2-3; 7 bases line up with TRBD2. V was pared by 9 bases and J by 2 bases, with 20 bases of the junction left unmatched. Per germline, CDR1 SNHLY and CDR2 FYNNEI. This CDR3 comprises 18 residues. For the CDR3, the DNA is TGTGCCAGACCCAACCGCCTAAGCACCGGGACTATCACAGATACGCAGTATTTT. Protein sequence: CARPNRLSTGTITDTQYF.

This chain links TRBV18 with TRBJ2-7; 9 nucleotides line up with TRBD1. Looked up from germline, CDR1 is KGHSH and CDR2 is LQKENI. Trimming at V came to 6 bases and at J to 1 base, leaving 13 bases not matched to a gene. The CDR3 loop spans 17 amino acids. CDR3 nucleotides: TGTGCCAGCTCGCCTCCTAAAGGGACAGGGCTTTCCTACGAGCAGTACTTC. It codes for CASSPPKGTGLSYEQYF. The full variable domain, in which reference TRBV18 and TRBJ2-7 provide the parts outside the CDR3, is NAGVMQNPRHLVRRRGQEARLRCSPMKGHSHVYWYRQLPEEGLKFMVYLQKENIIDESGMPKERFSAEFPKEGPSILRIQQVVRGDSAAYFCASSPPKGTGLSYEQYFGPGTRLTVT.